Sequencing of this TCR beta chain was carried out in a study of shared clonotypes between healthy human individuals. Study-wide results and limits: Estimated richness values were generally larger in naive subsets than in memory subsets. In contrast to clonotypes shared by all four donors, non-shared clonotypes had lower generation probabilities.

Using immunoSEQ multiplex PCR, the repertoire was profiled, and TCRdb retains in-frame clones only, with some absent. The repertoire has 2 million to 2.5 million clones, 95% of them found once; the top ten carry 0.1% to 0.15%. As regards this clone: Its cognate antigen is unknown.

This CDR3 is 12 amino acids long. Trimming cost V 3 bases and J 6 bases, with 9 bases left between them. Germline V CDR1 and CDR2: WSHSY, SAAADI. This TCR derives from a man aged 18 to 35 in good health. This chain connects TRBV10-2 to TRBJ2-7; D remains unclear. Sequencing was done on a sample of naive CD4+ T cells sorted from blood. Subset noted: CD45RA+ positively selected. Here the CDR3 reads CASSEVALEQYF. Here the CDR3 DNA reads TGCGCCAGCAGTGAAGTGGCTCTCGAGCAGTACTTC.